This TCR beta chain derives from a study of cytomegalovirus exposure and HLA in healthy donors. The PCR used 60 Vbeta and 13 Jbeta primers. This table comes from immunoSEQ multiplex PCR, and its TCRdb copy is limited to in-frame clones, with some not included. This table has 110,000 or so clones, roughly 80% appearing once. Points from the study as a whole: Later, an analysis showed that TCR beta chains associated with HLA were more clonally expanded than others that were equally common. A list of 150 or so TCR beta chains associated with cytomegalovirus was given. A link between a missense DCLRE1C variant and TCR beta V- and J-gene trimming emerged from a later analysis.

Comment on this clone: Its antigen remains unknown. One junction end disagrees with the germline gene, perhaps due to a read error. Other DNA sequences in the same sample also yield this CDR3.

Input material: PBMCs. This TCR was sampled from a woman aged 25 to 39 in good health and CMV-seropositive.

The CDR3 protein is CASSYNTGPDEQYF. The CDR3 DNA is TGCGCCAGCAGTTACAACACAGGGCCGGACGAGCAGTACTTC. The chain joins TRBV6-6 to TRBJ2-7; possible D gene TRBD1, 6 bases. Germline-derived CDR1 and CDR2 are MNHNY and SVGAGI (reference sequence). The CDR3 has 14 residues.